The TCR beta chain under discussion was sequenced for a study of response to subunit inactivated influenza vaccine. Broader study findings: Each seasonal flu vaccination may recruit only limited new T cells, authors suggested.

Trimming took 3 bases from V and 4 from J; bases not matched to a gene: 24. CDR1 SQVTM and CDR2 ANQGSEA come from the germline V gene. This CDR3 is built from 21 residues. This clonotype was observed at least ten times. The antigen remains unidentified. TCRdb redid the calling of the RT-PCR reads with MiXCR, one entry per CDR3 protein. The top ten clones hold more than 8.5% of a sample with 530,000 or so distinct CDR3 sequences, 10% to 15% of them seen once. This sequence joins TRBV29-1 and TRBJ2-1; the match to TRBD2 covers 10 bases. This clonotype was obtained from a man aged 50-59 years who received an inactivated influenza vaccine. Sequences were derived from PBMCs from blood, sampled on the day of vaccination. The CDR3 spells CSVDSPVEGLAGGHSYNEQFF. CDR3 nucleotide sequence: TGCAGCGTTGACTCTCCGGTAGAAGGATTAGCGGGGGGACATTCATACAATGAGCAGTTCTTC.